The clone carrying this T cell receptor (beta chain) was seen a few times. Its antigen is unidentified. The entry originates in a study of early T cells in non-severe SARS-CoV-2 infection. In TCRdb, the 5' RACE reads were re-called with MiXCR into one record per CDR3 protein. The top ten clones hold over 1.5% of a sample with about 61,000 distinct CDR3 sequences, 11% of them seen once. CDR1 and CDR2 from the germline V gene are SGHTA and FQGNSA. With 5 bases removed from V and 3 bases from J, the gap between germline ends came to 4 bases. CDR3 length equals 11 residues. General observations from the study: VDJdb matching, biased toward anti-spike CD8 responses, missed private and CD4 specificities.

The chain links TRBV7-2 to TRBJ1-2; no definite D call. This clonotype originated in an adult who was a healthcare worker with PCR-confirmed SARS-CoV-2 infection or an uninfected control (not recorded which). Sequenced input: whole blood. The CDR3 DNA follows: TGTGCCAGCAGCCCTGACTATGGCTACACCTTC. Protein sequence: CASSPDYGYTF.